A single sample gave rise to the 11 T cell receptor beta chains below, sequenced in a study of T cell changes during pregnancy in multiple sclerosis. Profiled with immunoSEQ multiplex PCR; TCRdb holds only in-frame clones, not every one. Of about 36,000 clones in the sample, about 89% are singletons; the top ten hold about 11%. Sample: CD8+ T cells from peripheral blood mononuclear cells, taken in the third trimester of pregnancy. The source of these receptors is a female donor with multiple sclerosis, enrolled in a pregnancy study.

The rearrangement uses TRBV2 and TRBJ1-1; 9 bases map to TRBD1. CDR1 and CDR2 (germline): SNHLY, FYNNEI. The CDR3 contains 15 residues. The V and J ends lost 5 bases and 1 base, in that order; junction bases with no gene match: 5. The CDR3 protein is CASSFQDRGNTEAFF. CDR3 DNA sequence: TGTGCCAGCAGTTTTCAGGACAGGGGGAACACTGAAGCTTTCTTT.

This sequence joins TRBV5-5 and TRBJ2-1; D is uncertain. The CDR3 length is 15 residues. Trimming cost V 1 base and J 2 bases, with 10 bases left between them. The V gene's germline CDR1 is SGHKS and CDR2 YYEKEE (reference sequence). The CDR3 spells CASSLQATPYNEQFF. The CDR3 bases are TGTGCCAGCAGCTTGCAGGCGACCCCCTACAATGAGCAGTTCTTC. The full variable domain, completed using reference TRBV5-5 and TRBJ2-1, is DAGVTQSPTHLIKTRGQQVTLRCSPISGHKSVSWYQQVLGQGPQFIFQYYEKEERGRGNFPDRFSARQFPNYSSELNVNALLLGDSALYLCASSLQATPYNEQFFGPGTRLTVL.

The chain is built from TRBV12-5 and TRBJ1-4; D unclear. The germline V gene has CDR1 LGHNT and CDR2 FRNRAP. With 1 base removed from V and 0 bases from J, the gap between germline ends came to 9 bases. The CDR3 is 16 residues long. This CDR3 reads CASGLGTQATNEKLFF. The CDR3 region has the DNA TGTGCTAGTGGTTTGGGGACTCAAGCAACTAATGAAAAACTGTTTTTT.

The V and J genes are TRBV19 and TRBJ2-1, with D possibly TRBD1 on 6 matching bases. The germline V gene encodes CDR1 LNHDA and CDR2 SQIVND (reference sequence). V lost 2 bases and J 0 bases, leaving 8 bases between the germline ends. This CDR3 comprises 15 residues. The CDR3 DNA is TGTGCCAGTAGTATAACAGGGAGCTCCTACAATGAGCAGTTCTTC. Its translation: CASSITGSSYNEQFF.

The CDR3, as DNA: TGTGCCAGCACGTTTTATTCAGGGGACACTGAAGCTTTCTTT. Encoded protein: CASTFYSGDTEAFF. The chain is built from TRBV7-9 and TRBJ1-1, with a possible D match to TRBD1 (6 bases). Germline V CDR1 and CDR2: SEHNR, FQNEAQ (reference sequence). There are 14 residues in the CDR3. Trimming took off 7 bases at V and 3 bases at J, with 15 bases between the two ends.

The chain joins TRBV11-1 to TRBJ2-5; TRBD1 might be the D (5 bases). V lost 4 bases and J lost 1, with 7 bases in between. Germline V gene data show CDR1 as SGHAT and CDR2 as FQDESV (reference sequence). This CDR3 contains 13 residues. The CDR3 protein is CASSSQAQETQYF. The CDR3 nucleotides are TGTGCCAGCAGCTCACAGGCCCAAGAGACCCAGTACTTC.

The genes are TRBV11-1 and TRBJ1-1; 7 nucleotides align to TRBD1. V was pared by 5 bases and J by 0 bases, with 6 bases of the junction left unmatched. Germline V gene data show CDR1 as SGHAT and CDR2 as FQDESV (reference sequence). The CDR3 has 15 amino acids. The DNA of the CDR3 is TGTGCCAGCAGCCCCCGGGACAGACTGAACACTGAAGCTTTCTTT. Translated, it gives CASSPRDRLNTEAFF.

The rearrangement links TRBV15 to TRBJ2-3; the match to TRBD2 covers 8 bases. The CDR3 runs 15 residues. The junction had 4 bases not matched to a gene; V was cut back by 5 bases and J by 0 bases. Germline lookup yields CDR1 LNHNV and CDR2 YYDKDF (reference sequence). CDR3 region: CATSLGGGSTDTQYF. The CDR3 DNA is TGTGCCACCAGCCTAGGCGGGGGGAGCACAGATACGCAGTATTTT.

The chain carries TRBV27 and TRBJ2-1; maybe TRBD2 (5 bases). The CDR3 has 14 amino acids. The ends were cut back, 3 bases at V and 1 base at J, with 7 bases in the middle. Germline CDR1 is MNHEY and CDR2 is SMNVEV (reference sequence). CDR3: CASSLRASYNEQFF. CDR3 sequence (DNA): TGTGCCAGCAGTTTGCGGGCATCCTACAATGAGCAGTTCTTC.

The chain has TRBV27 and TRBJ1-4, with TRBD1 identical over 7 bases. This CDR3 contains 13 residues. Trimming cost V 8 bases and J 4 bases; bases outside gene matches: 4. The V gene's germline CDR1 is MNHEY and CDR2 SMNVEV (reference sequence). The CDR3 is CASRQGGNEKLFF. Written as DNA, the CDR3 is TGTGCCAGCCGACAGGGAGGTAATGAAAAACTGTTTTTT.

The chain recombines TRBV5-6 with TRBJ1-2, with a tentative D call TRBD1 (6 bases). The germline V gene has CDR1 SGHDT and CDR2 YYEEEE. The CDR3 sequence is 14 residues long. Trimming took 0 bases from V and 6 from J, leaving 12 bases between them. The CDR3 here is CASSLEPGADGYTF. CDR3 in DNA: TGTGCCAGCAGCTTGGAGCCAGGGGCTGATGGCTACACCTTC.